The rows below give T cell receptor beta chains drawn from one sample of a study of T-cell reconstitution after alpha-beta-depleted transplantation in children. TCRdb analysed the PCR reads with MiXCR anew, one entry per CDR3 protein. The sample records about 90,000 distinct CDR3 sequences, roughly a sixth being singletons. The sequences come from PBMCs, mostly from graft donor cells, collected 180 days after TCRalphabeta/CD19-depleted stem cell transplant. Receptor source: a male patient under 10 years old who had a stem cell transplant for acute lymphoblastic leukemia, so the T cells may come from the graft donor. Both conserved end residues are part of each CDR3. A D gene is named only where the DNA matches it firmly. Clone size, where shown, is once, few, many, or a class for clones that have expanded.

CDR3 protein: CASSRTSQAPDTQYF
CDR3 DNA: TGTGCCAGCAGTAGGACTAGCCAGGCCCCAGATACGCAGTATTTT
V gene: TRBV7-2
D gene: TRBD2
clone size: few
J gene: TRBJ2-3

CDR3 protein: CASSYASPSYEQYF
CDR3 DNA: TGTGCCAGCAGTTACGCCAGCCCTAGCTACGAGCAGTACTTC
V gene: TRBV6-5
D gene: .
clone size: .
J gene: TRBJ2-7

CDR3 protein: CASSWQAIHEQYF
CDR3 DNA: TGCGCCAGCAGCTGGCAGGCGATTCACGAGCAGTACTTC
V gene: TRBV5-1
D gene: .
clone size: few
J gene: TRBJ2-7

CDR3 protein: CASSLRQGAHEQYF
CDR3 DNA: TGTGCCAGCAGTTTGAGACAGGGGGCCCACGAGCAGTACTTC
V gene: TRBV12-3/TRBV12-4
D gene: TRBD1
clone size: many
J gene: TRBJ2-7

CDR3 protein: CASSQQFYEQYF
CDR3 DNA: TGTGCCAGCAGCCAGCAGTTTTACGAGCAGTACTTC
V gene: TRBV14
D gene: .
clone size: few
J gene: TRBJ2-7

CDR3 protein: CASSPQRTDSGNEQYF
CDR3 DNA: TGTGCCAGCTCACCTCAACGGACGGATTCGGGGAACGAGCAGTACTTC
V gene: TRBV18
D gene: .
clone size: .
J gene: TRBJ2-7

CDR3 protein: CASRDSSTDTQYF
CDR3 DNA: TGTGCCAGCAGGGACAGTTCCACAGATACGCAGTATTTT
V gene: TRBV28
D gene: .
clone size: few
J gene: TRBJ2-3

CDR3 protein: CASSPRQRAIAGGPALETQYF
CDR3 DNA: TGTGCCAGCAGTCCAAGACAACGGGCGATAGCGGGGGGGCCGGCGTTAGAGACCCAGTACTTC
V gene: TRBV11-2
D gene: TRBD2
clone size: .
J gene: TRBJ2-5

CDR3 protein: CASSLRGRDRSSYEQHF
CDR3 DNA: TGTGCCAGCAGCCTTCGGGGTCGGGACAGGAGCTCCTACGAGCAGCACTTC
V gene: TRBV21-1
D gene: .
clone size: .
J gene: TRBJ2-7

CDR3 protein: CASSSPRTGPYEQYF
CDR3 DNA: TGTGCCAGCAGTAGCCCCCGGACAGGGCCCTACGAGCAGTACTTC
V gene: TRBV28
D gene: TRBD1
clone size: many
J gene: TRBJ2-7

CDR3 protein: CSARDTNYGYTF
CDR3 DNA: TGCAGTGCTAGGGACACTAACTATGGCTACACCTTC
V gene: TRBV20-1
D gene: .
clone size: few
J gene: TRBJ1-2

CDR3 protein: CASSPLGTDTQYF
CDR3 DNA: TGTGCCAGCAGTCCGTTAGGCACAGATACGCAGTATTTT
V gene: TRBV27
D gene: .
clone size: .
J gene: TRBJ2-3

CDR3 protein: CAAGRNGELFF
CDR3 DNA: TGTGCCGCCGGTCGGAACGGGGAGCTGTTTTTT
V gene: TRBV24-1
D gene: .
clone size: .
J gene: TRBJ2-2

CDR3 protein: CAITTRVAKNIQYF
CDR3 DNA: TGTGCCATCACGACCAGGGTAGCCAAAAACATTCAGTACTTC
V gene: TRBV10-3
D gene: .
clone size: many
J gene: TRBJ2-4

CDR3 protein: CATSRESILEDQPQHF
CDR3 DNA: TGTGCCACCAGCAGAGAGTCTATTCTAGAGGACCAGCCCCAGCATTTT
V gene: TRBV15
D gene: .
clone size: .
J gene: TRBJ1-5

CDR3 protein: CASRTQGDTEAFF
CDR3 DNA: TGTGCCAGCAGGACACAGGGGGACACTGAAGCTTTCTTT
V gene: TRBV27
D gene: TRBD1
clone size: .
J gene: TRBJ1-1

CDR3 protein: CASSLGGQGGGTGELFF
CDR3 DNA: TGCGCCAGCAGCTTGGGGGGACAAGGTGGCGGGACCGGGGAGCTGTTTTTT
V gene: TRBV5-1
D gene: .
clone size: few
J gene: TRBJ2-2

CDR3 protein: CASRFGGSSYNSPLHF
CDR3 DNA: TGTGCCAGCAGATTTGGGGGGAGCTCCTATAATTCACCCCTCCACTTT
V gene: TRBV11-2
D gene: .
clone size: few
J gene: TRBJ1-6

CDR3 protein: CASSQPSVYNEQFF
CDR3 DNA: TGTGCCAGCAGCCAACCTAGCGTGTACAATGAGCAGTTCTTC
V gene: TRBV14
D gene: .
clone size: .
J gene: TRBJ2-1

CDR3 protein: CASSPGRGTGQETQYF
CDR3 DNA: TGCGCCAGCAGCCCGGGTAGGGGGACAGGACAAGAGACCCAGTACTTC
V gene: TRBV5-1
D gene: TRBD1
clone size: .
J gene: TRBJ2-5

CDR3 protein: CASSLGQAKETQYF
CDR3 DNA: TGTGCCAGCAGCCTGGGACAGGCCAAAGAGACCCAGTACTTC
V gene: TRBV7-2
D gene: TRBD1
clone size: few
J gene: TRBJ2-5

CDR3 protein: CASSSSDGAVEQFF
CDR3 DNA: TGTGCCAGCAGCTCCTCGGACGGGGCTGTTGAGCAGTTCTTC
V gene: TRBV11-3
D gene: .
clone size: .
J gene: TRBJ2-1

CDR3 protein: CASSRSDRGAKNIQYF
CDR3 DNA: TGTGCCAGCAGCCGCTCGGACAGGGGAGCCAAAAACATTCAGTACTTC
V gene: TRBV6-1
D gene: TRBD1
clone size: few
J gene: TRBJ2-4

CDR3 protein: CASSLVPGENSYNEQFF
CDR3 DNA: TGTGCCAGCAGCTTAGTGCCGGGGGAGAACTCCTACAATGAGCAGTTCTTC
V gene: TRBV7-8
D gene: .
clone size: .
J gene: TRBJ2-1

CDR3 protein: CASSYLRGGTDTQYF
CDR3 DNA: TGTGCCAGCAGTTACCTCCGGGGGGGCACAGATACGCAGTATTTT
V gene: TRBV6-5
D gene: TRBD2
clone size: many
J gene: TRBJ2-3

CDR3 protein: CASSPMVSNTEAFF
CDR3 DNA: TGTGCCAGCAGCCCGATGGTCTCGAACACTGAAGCTTTCTTT
V gene: TRBV27
D gene: .
clone size: few
J gene: TRBJ1-1

CDR3 protein: CASSLGGVGESRWEQYF
CDR3 DNA: TGTGCCAGCAGCTTAGGGGGAGTCGGGGAGTCTCGGTGGGAGCAGTACTTC
V gene: TRBV7-9
D gene: .
clone size: medium-sized
J gene: TRBJ2-7

CDR3 protein: CASSYSTSGGARRETQYF
CDR3 DNA: TGTGCCAGCAGTTACTCGACTAGCGGGGGGGCAAGGAGGGAGACCCAGTACTTC
V gene: TRBV6-2/TRBV6-3
D gene: TRBD2
clone size: .
J gene: TRBJ2-5

CDR3 protein: CASSPLSTDTQYF
CDR3 DNA: TGTGCCAGCAGCCCCCTTAGCACAGATACGCAGTATTTT
V gene: TRBV9
D gene: .
clone size: .
J gene: TRBJ2-3

CDR3 protein: CSAYKGATGANVLTF
CDR3 DNA: TGCAGTGCTTATAAGGGGGCGACCGGGGCCAACGTCCTGACTTTC
V gene: TRBV20-1
D gene: TRBD1
clone size: .
J gene: TRBJ2-6

CDR3 protein: CASSFFGGGPPDTQYF
CDR3 DNA: TGTGCCAGCAGTTTTTTTGGGGGGGGCCCCCCAGATACGCAGTATTTT
V gene: TRBV12-3/TRBV12-4
D gene: .
clone size: .
J gene: TRBJ2-3

CDR3 protein: CASSQRDMNTEAFF
CDR3 DNA: TGTGCCAGCAGCCAAAGGGATATGAACACTGAAGCTTTCTTT
V gene: TRBV4-2
D gene: .
clone size: .
J gene: TRBJ1-1

CDR3 protein: CASSPTPGWGYEQYF
CDR3 DNA: TGTGCCAGCTCACCTACACCCGGGTGGGGCTACGAGCAGTACTTC
V gene: TRBV18
D gene: .
clone size: .
J gene: TRBJ2-7

CDR3 protein: CASRRPGQGSYEQYF
CDR3 DNA: TGTGCCAGCAGGCGACCGGGACAGGGATCCTACGAGCAGTACTTC
V gene: TRBV6-2/TRBV6-3
D gene: TRBD1
clone size: .
J gene: TRBJ2-7

CDR3 protein: CASSVGRNTEAFF
CDR3 DNA: TGTGCCAGCAGTGTAGGAAGGAACACTGAAGCTTTCTTT
V gene: TRBV12-3/TRBV12-4
D gene: .
clone size: few
J gene: TRBJ1-1

CDR3 protein: CASSRYYGTGKMWNSPLHF
CDR3 DNA: TGTGCCAGCAGTAGATACTACGGGACAGGGAAAATGTGGAATTCACCCCTCCACTTT
V gene: TRBV2
D gene: TRBD1
clone size: few
J gene: TRBJ1-6

CDR3 protein: CSARWGKGTDTQYF
CDR3 DNA: TGCAGTGCTAGATGGGGGAAGGGCACAGATACGCAGTATTTT
V gene: TRBV20-1
D gene: .
clone size: .
J gene: TRBJ2-3

CDR3 protein: CASSSRWANPMVGYTF
CDR3 DNA: TGCGCCAGCAGCTCTAGGTGGGCTAACCCTATGGTTGGCTACACCTTC
V gene: TRBV5-1
D gene: .
clone size: .
J gene: TRBJ1-2

CDR3 protein: CASSFRGGRETQYF
CDR3 DNA: TGTGCCAGCAGCTTCAGGGGGGGAAGAGAGACCCAGTACTTC
V gene: TRBV11-2
D gene: .
clone size: .
J gene: TRBJ2-5

CDR3 protein: CASSPPGTGNEQYF
CDR3 DNA: TGTGCCAGCTCACCACCGGGGACAGGGAACGAGCAGTACTTC
V gene: TRBV18
D gene: TRBD1
clone size: few
J gene: TRBJ2-7

CDR3 protein: CASSLAIVAGVDNEQFF
CDR3 DNA: TGCGCCAGCAGCTTGGCTATCGTAGCGGGGGTCGACAATGAGCAGTTCTTC
V gene: TRBV5-1
D gene: TRBD2
clone size: .
J gene: TRBJ2-1

CDR3 protein: CASTPGTGVTGGEKLFF
CDR3 DNA: TGTGCCAGCACACCCGGGACTGGGGTAACAGGTGGTGAAAAACTGTTTTTT
V gene: TRBV12-3/TRBV12-4
D gene: .
clone size: .
J gene: TRBJ1-4